Following are 11 T cell receptor beta chains from one sample sequenced in a study of cytomegalovirus exposure and HLA in healthy donors. The primer mix had 60 Vbeta and 13 Jbeta primers. Profiled with immunoSEQ multiplex PCR; TCRdb holds only in-frame clones, not every one. The table records more than 110,000 clones, 75% of them present only once. Sequenced input: PBMCs. These TCRs come from a man younger than 45 in good health and CMV-seronegative.

The V and J genes are TRBV5-1 and TRBJ2-1; 13 bases agree with TRBD2. With V trimmed by 3 bases and J by 7 bases, 7 bases remained unmatched. CDR1 is SGHRS and CDR2 is YFSETQ in the germline V gene. The CDR3 loop spans 16 amino acids. The CDR3 sequence is CASSSSGTSGANEQFF. The CDR3 coding sequence is TGCGCCAGCAGCTCATCCGGGACTAGCGGGGCGAATGAGCAGTTCTTC.

V and J are TRBV6-6 and TRBJ2-7; D not resolved. Germline lookup yields CDR1 MNHNY and CDR2 SVGAGI (reference sequence). Trimming stripped 7 bases from V and 0 bases from J, with 13 bases between. This CDR3 has 14 residues. Here the CDR3 reads CASTAPLSSYEQYF. CDR3 DNA sequence: TGTGCCAGCACAGCGCCACTCAGCTCCTACGAGCAGTACTTC.

This clone was picked up one time. This rearrangement joins TRBV5-6 to TRBJ2-7; a weak D match, TRBD2 (6 bases). The CDR3 length is 15 residues. Between the trimmed V and J ends, which lost 0 bases and 0 bases, there was a span of 10 bases. The V gene's germline CDR1 is SGHDT and CDR2 YYEEEE. CDR3 protein: CASSLGAGSSYEQYF. For the CDR3, the DNA is TGTGCCAGCAGCTTGGGCGCGGGGAGCTCCTACGAGCAGTACTTC.

The chain joins TRBV7-6 to TRBJ2-7, with 8 bases matching TRBD1. Germline V gene sequence: CDR1 SGHVS, CDR2 FNYEAQ. This CDR3 spans 15 amino acids. Unmatched junction bases numbered 10, after V lost 4 bases and J lost 5 bases. The CDR3 DNA sequence: TGTGCCAGCAGCTCCCACCAGGACAGGGTGGACGAGCAGTACTTC. Translation gives CASSSHQDRVDEQYF. Filled out from reference TRBV7-6 and TRBJ2-7, the complete variable domain reads GAGVSQSPRYKVTKRGQDVALRCDPISGHVSLYWYRQALGQGPEFLTYFNYEAQQDKSGLPNDRFSAERPEGSISTLTIQRTEQRDSAMYRCASSSHQDRVDEQYFGPGTRLTVT.

The CDR3: CAWSGTGEKLFF. DNA of the CDR3: TGTGCCTGGAGTGGTACAGGCGAAAAACTGTTTTTT. The rearrangement joins TRBV30 to TRBJ1-4; D perhaps matches TRBD1 (5 bases). With 1 base removed from V and 8 bases from J, the gap between germline ends came to 8 bases. The germline V gene has CDR1 GTSNPN and CDR2 SVGIG (reference sequence). CDR3 length: 12 amino acids.

The V gene is TRBV28, the J gene TRBJ2-1; 12 bases align to TRBD2. CDR1 and CDR2 (germline): MDHEN, SYDVKM. The CDR3 is made up of 16 amino acids. The V segment lost 4 bases and the J segment 10 bases; nucleotides outside the gene matches: 11. The DNA of the CDR3 is TGTGCCAGCAGTTCCCCCCGGACTAGCGGGGTCCCGGAGCAGTTCTTC. Amino acids: CASSSPRTSGVPEQFF.

The chain links TRBV10-3 to TRBJ1-6; D is unresolved. The CDR3 extends over 17 amino acids. The germline CDR1 and CDR2 sequences are ENHRY and SYGVKD. V lost 0 bases to trimming and J lost 1 base, with 10 bases between them. The CDR3 protein is CAISESSAGSYNSPLHF. The CDR3 region has the DNA TGTGCCATCAGTGAGTCGTCGGCCGGGTCCTATAATTCACCCCTCCACTTT.

This clone appeared a single time. This sequence joins TRBV6-1 and TRBJ2-7; no firm D call. Between the trimmed V and J ends, which lost 2 bases and 1 base, there was a span of 6 bases. This CDR3 spans 13 amino acids. Germline CDR1 reads MNHNS; CDR2 reads SASEGT. The DNA of the CDR3 is TGTGCCAGCAGTGAAACTCCTTCCTACGAGCAGTACTTC. Translating it yields CASSETPSYEQYF.

This sequence joins TRBV9 and TRBJ2-3, with a possible D match to TRBD2 (5 bases). With 4 bases removed from V and 1 base from J, the gap between germline ends came to 13 bases. The CDR3 is made up of 15 amino acids. Germline V lookup: CDR1 SGDLS, CDR2 YYNGEE. CDR3 sequence (DNA): TGTGCCAGCAGCCCCTTCGAGGGCCGCACAGATACGCAGTATTTT. It translates to CASSPFEGRTDTQYF.

The V gene is TRBV30, the J gene TRBJ2-6, with D maybe TRBD1 (5 bases). V was pared by 4 bases and J by 9 bases, with 13 bases between. CDR1 GTSNPN and CDR2 SVGIG come from the germline V gene (reference sequence). CDR3 length: 13 amino acids. CDR3 sequence reads: CAWTGRVGNVLTF. In nucleotides, the CDR3 is TGTGCCTGGACTGGCAGGGTGGGCAACGTCCTGACTTTC.

J is TRBJ2-1 and V is TRBV19; TRBD2 aligns across 10 bases. CDR3 size: 14 residues. Germline lookup yields CDR1 LNHDA and CDR2 SQIVND (reference sequence). V gave up 5 bases and J gave up 7 bases; unmatched junction bases: 5. CDR3: CASSLGLAWNEQFF. The CDR3 region has the DNA TGTGCCAGTAGTTTGGGACTAGCGTGGAATGAGCAGTTCTTC. Supplemented by reference TRBV19 and TRBJ2-1, the full variable domain reads DGGITQSPKYLFRKEGQNVTLSCEQNLNHDAMYWYRQDPGQGLRLIYYSQIVNDFQKGDIAEGYSVSREKKESFPLTVTSAQKNPTAFYLCASSLGLAWNEQFFGPGTRLTVL.